This TCR beta chain was profiled in a study of T cell repertoires in ileal Crohn's disease. Sequencing was performed with immunoSEQ multiplex PCR; in TCRdb, only in-frame clones are kept and a portion is missing. The sample has 15,000 to 20,000 clones, about 93% seen once. V was clipped by 4 bases and J by 6 bases, with 17 bases between them. This CDR3 has 14 residues. CDR1 SGHRS and CDR2 YFSETQ come from the germline V gene. The rearrangement uses TRBV5-1 and TRBJ2-7; perhaps TRBD2 as D (5 bases). This TCR came from an adult with Crohn's disease. The sequenced sample consisted of ileal tissue. In DNA form, the CDR3 reads TGCGCCAGCAGCATTGGCGGGCCAGTCGGCGAGCAGTACTTC. Translated, it gives CASSIGGPVGEQYF.